This T cell receptor (beta chain) was profiled in a study of blood T cells in healthy people across ages. Worth noting for this clonotype: Its target is not known.

For the second PCR, which ran for roughly 7 to 11 cycles, a sample-barcoded 5' primer and a J-beta primer mix were used. TCRdb itself ran the 5' RACE reads through MiXCR, one entry per CDR3 protein. The table records hundreds of thousands of distinct CDR3 sequences, 20% to 30% of them present only once. Looked up from germline, CDR1 is SGDLS and CDR2 is YYNGEE. The CDR3 has 15 amino acids. V was pared by 2 bases and J by 0 bases, with 9 bases between. Findings and caveats of the study: In long-lived donors, naive CD4+ cell counts and diversity exceeded those of aged donors. Roughly linear age-related decline in beta diversity appeared, significant by age around 36.

Separately, the same data were catalogued under a study of T cells of mothers and their children.

This receptor was taken from a boy between 10 and 17 years old in good health. The chain joins TRBV9 to TRBJ2-4; a possible D gene is TRBD2 (5 bases). Sequenced material: blood. The CDR3 DNA reads as TGTGCCAGCAGCGTGACTGCGGGAGCCAAAAACATTCAGTACTTC. Translating gives CASSVTAGAKNIQYF.